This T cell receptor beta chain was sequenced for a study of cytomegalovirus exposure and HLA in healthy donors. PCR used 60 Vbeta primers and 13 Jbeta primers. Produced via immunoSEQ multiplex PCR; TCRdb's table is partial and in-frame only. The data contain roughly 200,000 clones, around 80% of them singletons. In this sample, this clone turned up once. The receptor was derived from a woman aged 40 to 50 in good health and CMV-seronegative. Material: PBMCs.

CDR3 sequence: CATSSAPSGSKETQYF. The CDR3 nucleotides read TGTGCCACCAGCAGTGCCCCTAGCGGTTCAAAAGAGACCCAGTACTTC. The genes are TRBV15 and TRBJ2-5, with 7 nucleotides matching TRBD2. The CDR3 length is 16 residues. Per germline, CDR1 LNHNV and CDR2 YYDKDF (reference sequence). Trimming at V came to 3 bases and at J to 3 bases, leaving 10 bases not matched to a gene. The full variable domain, in which reference TRBV15 and TRBJ2-5 provide the parts outside the CDR3, is DAMVIQNPRYQVTQFGKPVTLSCSQTLNHNVMYWYQQKSSQAPKLLFHYYDKDFNNEADTPDNFQSRRPNTSFCFLDIRSPGLGDTAMYLCATSSAPSGSKETQYFGPGTRLLVL.